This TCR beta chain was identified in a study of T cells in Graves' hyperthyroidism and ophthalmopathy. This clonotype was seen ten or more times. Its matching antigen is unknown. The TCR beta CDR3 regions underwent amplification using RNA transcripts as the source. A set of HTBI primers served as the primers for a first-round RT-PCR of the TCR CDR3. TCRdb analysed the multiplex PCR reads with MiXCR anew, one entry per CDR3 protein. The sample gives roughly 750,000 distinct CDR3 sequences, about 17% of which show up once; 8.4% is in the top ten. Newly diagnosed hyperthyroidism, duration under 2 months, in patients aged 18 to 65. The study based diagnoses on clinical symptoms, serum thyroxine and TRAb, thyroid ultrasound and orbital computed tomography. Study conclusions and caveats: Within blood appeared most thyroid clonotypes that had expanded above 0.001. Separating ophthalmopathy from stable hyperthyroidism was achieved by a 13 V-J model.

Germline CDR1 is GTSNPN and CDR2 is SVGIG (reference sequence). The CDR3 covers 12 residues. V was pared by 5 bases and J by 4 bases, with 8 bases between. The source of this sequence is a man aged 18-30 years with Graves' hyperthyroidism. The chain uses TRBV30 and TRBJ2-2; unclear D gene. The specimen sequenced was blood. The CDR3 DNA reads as TGTGCCTGGTCGGATGGCACCGGGGAGCTGTTTTTT. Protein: CAWSDGTGELFF.